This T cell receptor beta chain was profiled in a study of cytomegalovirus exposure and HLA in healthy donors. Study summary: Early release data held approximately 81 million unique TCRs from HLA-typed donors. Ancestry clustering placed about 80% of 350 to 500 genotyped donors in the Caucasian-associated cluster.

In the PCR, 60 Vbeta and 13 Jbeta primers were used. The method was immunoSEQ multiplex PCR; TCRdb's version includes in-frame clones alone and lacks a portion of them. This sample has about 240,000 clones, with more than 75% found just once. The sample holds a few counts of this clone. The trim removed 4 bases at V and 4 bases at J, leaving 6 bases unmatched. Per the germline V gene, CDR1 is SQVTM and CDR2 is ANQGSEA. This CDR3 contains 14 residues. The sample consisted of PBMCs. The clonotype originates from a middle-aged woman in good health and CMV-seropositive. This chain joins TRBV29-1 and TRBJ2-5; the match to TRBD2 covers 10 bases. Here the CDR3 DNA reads TGCAGCGTTGCGCATAGCGGGGGGCGAGAGACCCAGTACTTC. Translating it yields CSVAHSGGRETQYF.